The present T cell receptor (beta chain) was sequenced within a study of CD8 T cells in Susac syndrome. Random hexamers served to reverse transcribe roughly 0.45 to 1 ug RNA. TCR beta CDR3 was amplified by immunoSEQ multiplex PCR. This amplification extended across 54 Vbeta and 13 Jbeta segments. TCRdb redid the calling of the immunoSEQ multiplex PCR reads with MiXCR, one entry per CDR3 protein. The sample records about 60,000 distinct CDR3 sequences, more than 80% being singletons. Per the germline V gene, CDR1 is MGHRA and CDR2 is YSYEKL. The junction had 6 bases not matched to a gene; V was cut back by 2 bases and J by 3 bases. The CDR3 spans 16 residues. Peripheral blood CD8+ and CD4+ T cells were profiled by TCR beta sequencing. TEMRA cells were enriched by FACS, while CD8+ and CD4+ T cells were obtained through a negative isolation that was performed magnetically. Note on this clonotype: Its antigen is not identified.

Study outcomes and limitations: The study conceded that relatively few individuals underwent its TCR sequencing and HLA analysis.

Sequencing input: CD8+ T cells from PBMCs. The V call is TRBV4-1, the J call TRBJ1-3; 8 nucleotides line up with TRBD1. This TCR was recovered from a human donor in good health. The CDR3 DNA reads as TGCGCCAGCAGCCAATCAGGGGGCGTAATTGGAAACACCATATATTTT. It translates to CASSQSGGVIGNTIYF.